Shown below are 13 T cell receptor beta chains from a single sample sequenced in a study of tissue T cells after allogeneic stem cell transplantation. Only in-frame clones appear in the TCRdb table, and some are missing; sequencing was by immunoSEQ multiplex PCR. The table shows thousands of clones, with around 35% occurring only once. The time point: mouse harvest day 14 after allogeneic transplant. The graft held 10^6 splenic CD5+ T cells and 10^7 T-cell-depleted bone marrow cells. The sample comprised skin. These receptors were taken from a female BALB/c mouse given C57BL/6 T cells with graft-versus-host disease after an allogeneic hematopoietic cell transplant.

Worth noting for this clone: Genes and germline come from the mouse. Read sequence stops 1 residue before the CDR3 end, and the germline J gene provides the missing end. V is TRBV3 and J is TRBJ2-5; D is perhaps TRBD1 or TRBD2 (6 bases each). Germline V gene sequence: CDR1 SNHLY, CDR2 FYNGKV (reference sequence). Trimming left V 5 bases short and J 5 bases short, with 17 bases between. The CDR3 is made up of 15 amino acids. The covered CDR3 bases are TGTGCCAGCAGCCAAGGGCGGGGGCGGATAGACACCCAGTAC. This gives the protein CASSQGRGRIDTQY. The entire CDR3 is CASSQGRGRIDTQYF. Supplemented by reference TRBV3 and TRBJ2-5, the full variable domain reads GPKVLQIPSHQIIDMGQMVTLNCDPVSNHLYFYWYKQILGQQMEFLVNFYNGKVMEKSKLFKDQFSVERPDGSYFTLKIQPTALEDSAVYFCASSQGRGRIDTQYFGPGTRLLVL.

About this clone: These gene names are mouse names. The sequenced fragment ends 1 residue before the CDR3 boundary, so the rest is inferred from the germline J gene. The chain carries TRBV26 and TRBJ2-5, with D perhaps assigned TRBD1 or TRBD2 (6 bases each). Germline loops: CDR1 KGHPV, CDR2 FQNQEV (reference sequence). The CDR3 sequence is 14 residues long. Trimming took 1 base from V and 4 from J, leaving 9 bases between them. Incomplete CDR3 DNA: TGTGCCAGCAGTCTGTTTGGGGGCGAAGACACCCAGTAC. This codes for CASSLFGGEDTQY. The whole CDR3 reads CASSLFGGEDTQYF.

This clone has just a few counts. Germline and genes here are mouse. CDR3 bases read: TGTGCCAGCAGCGACTGGGGGGGCCAAGACACCCAGTAC. Translated, it gives CASSDWGGQDTQY. The whole CDR3 sequence reads CASSDWGGQDTQYF. V and J are TRBV26 and TRBJ2-5; 11 bases agree with TRBD2. The CDR3 extends 1 residue past the end of the read, so its final part is completed from the germline J gene. The germline gives CDR1 KGHPV, CDR2 FQNQEV (reference sequence). The CDR3 runs 14 residues. V shed 6 bases and J 2 bases; nucleotides not matched to a gene: 1.

This clone was observed a few times. Gene names denote mouse genes. CDR3 sequence: CASSLAPGQGNERLFF. The CDR3 DNA, read in part, is TGTGCCAGCAGCTTAGCGCCCGGACAGGGCAACGAAAGATTATTT. The V gene is TRBV3, the J gene TRBJ1-4; 8 bases are a match to TRBD1. The missing CDR3 end, 1 residue past where the read stops, is filled in from the germline J gene. Unmatched junction bases numbered 4, after V lost 0 bases and J lost 4 bases. The CDR3 has 16 amino acids. Germline V gene sequence: CDR1 SNHLY, CDR2 FYNGKV (reference sequence).

The table lists this clone with a few counts. Genes and germline are mouse. The read gets to within 1 residue of the CDR3 end, and the germline J gene fills in the rest. The rearrangement links TRBV24 to TRBJ1-6; D is ambiguous. TRBJ1-6 is noted as an ORF with a role that remains uncertain. Trimming removed 6 bases at V and 5 bases at J, with 5 bases between. Germline lookup yields CDR1 KGHTA and CDR2 FRNEEI. The CDR3 length is 12 residues. The CDR3 DNA, read in part, is TGTGCCAGCAGCCTTAATAATTCGCCCCTCTAC. Its protein product is CASSLNNSPLY. The full-length CDR3 reads as CASSLNNSPLYF.

Notes on this clone: The gene names here belong to mouse. The read comes to an end 1 residue before the CDR3 does, leaving the germline J gene to fill in the end. This rearrangement joins TRBV3 to TRBJ2-4; 10 nucleotides line up with TRBD2. Germline CDR1 SNHLY, CDR2 FYNGKV (reference sequence). The CDR3 loop spans 14 amino acids. Trimming took 5 bases from V and 4 from J; bases not matched to a gene: 3. CDR3 DNA, as far as it was read: TGTGCCAGCAGCCCGACTGGGGGGAAAAACACCTTGTAC. Amino acid sequence: CASSPTGGKNTLY. The entire CDR3 protein reads CASSPTGGKNTLYF. Complete variable domain (other parts from reference TRBV3 and TRBJ2-4): GPKVLQIPSHQIIDMGQMVTLNCDPVSNHLYFYWYKQILGQQMEFLVNFYNGKVMEKSKLFKDQFSVERPDGSYFTLKIQPTALEDSAVYFCASSPTGGKNTLYFGAGTRLSVL.

Comment on this clone: Gene names refer to mouse genes. The observed sequence ends 1 residue before the CDR3 terminus, with the missing tail filled in from the germline J gene. The chain uses TRBV31 and TRBJ2-2; 10 bases map to TRBD2. The germline CDR1 and CDR2 sequences are GKSSPN and SITVG. V lost 4 bases, J lost 2 bases, and 4 bases stayed unmatched. The CDR3 sequence is 15 residues long. The CDR3 sequence is CAWTGTGDNTGQLYF. The sequenced CDR3 bases are TGTGCCTGGACCGGGACTGGGGACAACACCGGGCAGCTCTAC. The full variable domain, rest sourced from reference TRBV31 and TRBJ2-2, is AQTIHQWPVAEIKAVGSPLSLGCTIKGKSSPNLYWYWQATGGTLQQLFYSITVGQVESVVQLNLSASRPKDDQFILSTEKLLLSHSGFYLCAWTGTGDNTGQLYFGEGSKLTVL.

This clone has only a few counts. Each gene name is a mouse one. The read ends 1 residue early relative to the CDR3; the germline J gene fills the gap. The V gene is TRBV26, the J gene TRBJ1-1; 7 nucleotides line up with TRBD1. V was clipped by 6 bases and J by 3 bases; unmatched bases: 10. The CDR3 extends over 15 amino acids. In germline, CDR1 is KGHPV, CDR2 FQNQEV (reference sequence). The CDR3 is CASRMIPGQYTEVFF. CDR3 DNA, as far as it was read: TGTGCCAGCAGGATGATCCCGGGACAGTACACAGAAGTCTTC.

This clone came up a few times. Gene names denote mouse genes. The CDR3 goes on 1 residue after the read ends, and that part is filled in from the germline J gene. The V call is TRBV12-2, the J call TRBJ2-5, with 12 bases fitting TRBD2. The CDR3 loop spans 15 amino acids. J lost 3 bases, V lost 1 base, and 1 base had no gene match. CDR1 SGHLS and CDR2 HYDKME come from the germline V gene. CDR3 DNA, as far as it was read: TGTGCCAGCTCTCTGGGACTGGGGGGTCAAGACACCCAGTAC. Translation: CASSLGLGGQDTQY. The full CDR3 sequence reads CASSLGLGGQDTQYF.

This clone is labeled as medium-sized. Gene names refer to mouse genes. The read ends 1 residue shy of where the CDR3 ends; the end is completed using the germline J gene. This chain links TRBV15 with TRBJ2-7, with 8 bases matching TRBD1. The CDR3 has 13 amino acids. Germline CDR1 is SGHND and CDR2 is FRSKSL. Unmatched junction bases numbered 8, after V lost 6 bases and J lost 7 bases. The CDR3 is CASSRDRGEEQYF. The CDR3 DNA, read in part, is TGTGCCAGCAGCCGAGACAGGGGAGAGGAACAGTAC. The full variable domain, completed using reference TRBV15 and TRBJ2-7, is DAGVTQTPRHEVAEKGQTIILKCEPVSGHNDLFWYRQTKIQGLELLSYFRSKSLMEDGGAFKDRFKAEMLNSSFSTLKIQPTEPKDSAVYLCASSRDRGEEQYFGPGTRLTVL.

Concerning this clone: These gene names are mouse names. Read coverage stops 1 residue before the CDR3 terminus; the germline J gene supplies the remainder. The V and J genes are TRBV29 and TRBJ1-2, with 8 nucleotides matching TRBD1. The germline V gene has CDR1 MSHET and CDR2 SYDVDS. This CDR3 is 14 amino acids long. V dropped 4 bases and J dropped 0; count of bases not matched to a gene: 1. The CDR3 DNA, read in part, is TGTGCTAGCAGTTCGGACAGGGCAAACTCCGACTACACC. This translates into CASSSDRANSDYT. The full CDR3 protein is CASSSDRANSDYTF.

This clone has just a few counts. Each gene name is a mouse one. Coverage ceases 1 residue before the CDR3 finishes, and the germline J gene fills in the end. The chain has TRBV23 and TRBJ2-4; TRBD2, the D gene given by the table, was not confirmed from the DNA. CDR1 is KGHTA, CDR2 FQNQQP, per germline. The CDR3 has 15 residues. The CDR3 protein is CSSSQSSGGQNTLYF. Partial CDR3 DNA: TGCTCCAGCAGTCAATCATCTGGGGGGCAAAACACCTTGTAC.

This clone is medium-sized within its sample. These gene names are mouse names. With the read ending 1 residue before the CDR3 end, the germline J gene is used to fill in that end. This sequence joins TRBV5 and TRBJ1-1; no clear D. The CDR3 runs to 12 residues. Per germline, CDR1 LGHNA and CDR2 YNLKQL (reference sequence). Trimming left V 2 bases short and J 4 bases short, with 5 bases between. The sequenced part of the CDR3 DNA is TGTGCCAGCAGCCAATGGACCACAGAAGTCTTC. Translated: CASSQWTTEVF. The whole CDR3 sequence is CASSQWTTEVFF.